This T cell receptor beta chain was obtained from a study of T cell changes during pregnancy in multiple sclerosis. Germline V CDR1 and CDR2: GTSNPN, SVGIG (reference sequence). The CDR3 extends over 14 amino acids. After removal of 4 bases from V and 4 bases from J, the junction contained 9 bases not matched to a gene. Data came from immunoSEQ multiplex PCR; TCRdb stores just in-frame clones and leaves some out. The sample consists of roughly 27,000 clones, around nine tenths of them appearing once. The chain joins TRBV30 to TRBJ2-5; TRBD2 matches at 7 bases. This receptor was taken from a female donor with multiple sclerosis, enrolled in a pregnancy study. Sample: CD4+ T cells from peripheral blood mononuclear cells, taken in the first trimester of pregnancy. This CDR3 reads CAWKLGLAAETQYF. The CDR3 DNA reads TGTGCCTGGAAATTAGGCCTAGCGGCAGAGACCCAGTACTTC.